Here is one T cell receptor beta chain with its context. These data are taken from a study of blood T cell repertoires in COVID-19. The assay was immunoSEQ multiplex PCR, and TCRdb's table has in-frame clones only and misses some. The repertoire consists of approximately 200,000 clones, with roughly 80% occurring once and the leading ten covering roughly 5%. CDR3 size: 15 residues. Deletions cut 2 bases from V and 8 bases from J, with 17 bases between. CDR1 is SGHRS, CDR2 YFSETQ, per germline. The J gene is TRBJ2-1, the V gene TRBV5-1, with a possible D match to TRBD1 (6 bases). Sequenced input: peripheral blood. This TCR came from a woman aged 25 to 39 with acute or convalescent COVID-19. The CDR3 reads CASSFRQGILDEQFF. In DNA form, the CDR3 reads TGCGCCAGCAGCTTTCGGCAGGGGATACTTGATGAGCAGTTCTTC.